Presented here are 22 T cell receptor beta chains from one specimen sequenced in a study of blood T cell repertoires in COVID-19. Sequenced by immunoSEQ multiplex PCR; TCRdb stores in-frame clones only, minus some. The repertoire holds some 73,000 clones, with roughly 86% as singletons. Sequences were obtained from peripheral blood. These TCRs come from a woman in her sixties with acute or convalescent COVID-19.

This rearrangement joins TRBV30 to TRBJ2-5; 8 bases are a match to TRBD2. The CDR3 is 13 residues long. Looked up from germline, CDR1 is GTSNPN and CDR2 is SVGIG (reference sequence). Losses at the gene ends were 5 bases for V and 6 bases for J; bases not matched to a gene: 8. The CDR3 DNA sequence: TGTGCCTGGGAAATTAGCGGGGCCAAGACCCAGTACTTC. Translation gives CAWEISGAKTQYF.

This clone was seen a single time. The chain uses TRBV10-1 and TRBJ2-2; no clear D. CDR3 length: 15 amino acids. Germline V gene sequence: CDR1 WNHNN, CDR2 SYGVQD (reference sequence). The V end was cut by 3 bases, the J end by 0 bases, with 8 bases between. CDR3 in DNA: TGCGCCAGCAGTGACTCTCGAGCGAACACCGGGGAGCTGTTTTTT. Translated, it gives CASSDSRANTGELFF.

The chain has TRBV5-5 and TRBJ2-7; 7 bases match TRBD2. The germline V gene has CDR1 SGHKS and CDR2 YYEKEE (reference sequence). The CDR3 has 15 residues. The J segment lost 1 base and the V segment lost 4 bases, leaving 8 bases of the junction unmatched. The CDR3 protein is CASSRGGVGSYEQYF. The CDR3 DNA sequence: TGTGCCAGCAGCCGGGGAGGGGTTGGGTCCTACGAGCAGTACTTC.

This clone was counted once. The rearrangement joins TRBV11-3 to TRBJ2-3; D remains unclear. The CDR3 totals 13 residues. Trimming took off 1 base at V and 4 bases at J, with 6 bases between the two ends. CDR1 is SGHNT and CDR2 is YENEEA in the germline V gene. DNA for the CDR3: TGTGCCAGCAGCTTAGGACTCCCAGATACGCAGTATTTT. Its protein is CASSLGLPDTQYF.

This chain uses TRBV6-5 with TRBJ1-5; D is uncertain. Germline V gene lookup returns CDR1 MNHEY and CDR2 SVGAGI. V lost 6 bases and J 3 bases, leaving 12 bases between the germline ends. This CDR3 is 14 amino acids long. This CDR3 reads CASSHTDSNQPQHF. In DNA form, the CDR3 reads TGTGCCAGCAGCCATACAGATTCCAATCAGCCCCAGCATTTT.

The chain uses TRBV23-1 and TRBJ1-5; 9 bases are shared with TRBD1. TRBV23-1 is sorted into the ORF group, with uncertain function. This CDR3 spans 15 amino acids. J was trimmed by 1 base and V by 2 bases; bases with no gene match: 0. CDR3 sequence reads: CASSQGTGSNQPQHF. The CDR3 DNA is TGCGCCAGCAGTCAAGGGACAGGGAGCAATCAGCCCCAGCATTTT.

The gene calls are TRBV11-2 and TRBJ2-7; maybe TRBD2 (6 bases). The CDR3 extends over 12 amino acids. V lost 5 bases to trimming and J lost 8 bases, with 13 bases between them. Germline values: CDR1 SGHAT, CDR2 FQNNGV. The CDR3 nucleotides read TGTGCCAGCAGCCCTAGTGCGGGGAAGCAGTACTTC. Translated, it gives CASSPSAGKQYF.

This CDR3 is CASLFPAGAQETQYF. In DNA, the CDR3 is TGTGCCAGCCTCTTCCCAGCGGGGGCCCAAGAGACCCAGTACTTC. V and J are TRBV11-3 and TRBJ2-5; TRBD2 matches at 8 bases. Trimming took 8 bases from V and 1 from J; bases not matched to a gene: 9. CDR3 length equals 15 residues. Germline V lookup: CDR1 SGHNT, CDR2 YENEEA.

This chain links TRBV27 with TRBJ1-5; no definite D call. The CDR3 runs 13 residues. V was trimmed by 3 bases and J by 7 bases, leaving 10 bases between them. The germline V gene encodes CDR1 MNHEY and CDR2 SMNVEV (reference sequence). CDR3 bases: TGTGCCAGCAGTTTCGGAGGGTCCCAGCCCCAGCATTTT. Residues: CASSFGGSQPQHF.

This sequence joins TRBV25-1 and TRBJ1-4; possible D gene TRBD1, 6 bases. V was shortened by 0 bases and J by 8 bases, with 13 bases between the two germline ends. CDR1 MGHDK and CDR2 SYGVNS come from the germline V gene. The CDR3 has 15 residues. DNA of the CDR3: TGTGCCAGCAGTGAATATACGGCAGGGGAAGAAAAACTGTTTTTT. Its protein product is CASSEYTAGEEKLFF.

This rearrangement joins TRBV6-2 or TRBV6-3 to TRBJ2-7, with 7 bases identical to TRBD2. The CDR3 contains 15 residues. With V trimmed by 2 bases and J by 1 base, 5 bases remained unmatched. CDR1 MNHEY and CDR2 SVGEGT come from the germline V gene. CDR3 sequence reads: CASSYVPSGSYEQYF. The CDR3 DNA reads TGTGCCAGCAGTTACGTACCTAGCGGTTCCTACGAGCAGTACTTC.

CDR3 amino acids: CASSLRGKGTEAFF. As DNA, the CDR3 is TGCGCCAGCAGCTTACGGGGTAAAGGCACTGAAGCTTTCTTT. The rearrangement uses TRBV5-1 and TRBJ1-1, with no clear D. The germline V gene has CDR1 SGHRS and CDR2 YFSETQ. The CDR3 contains 14 residues. V dropped 2 bases and J dropped 4 bases, with 12 bases sitting between them.

The chain carries TRBV28 and TRBJ2-7, with 7 nucleotides matching TRBD1. CDR1 MDHEN and CDR2 SYDVKM come from the germline V gene. Trimming removed 6 bases from V and 9 bases from J; junction bases left unmatched: 17. CDR3 length: 15 amino acids. CDR3 amino acids: CASRDRGRMSNGQYF. The CDR3 DNA reads as TGTGCCAGCAGGGATAGGGGGCGGATGTCAAATGGGCAGTACTTC.

This chain connects TRBV6-5 to TRBJ2-3; 7 positions match TRBD2. The J segment lost 2 bases and the V segment lost 0 bases, leaving 5 bases of the junction unmatched. The CDR3 has 16 residues. Germline V gene sequence: CDR1 MNHEY, CDR2 SVGAGI. CDR3 in amino acids: CASSYSYRGVTDTQYF. CDR3 DNA: TGTGCCAGCAGTTACTCGTACCGGGGGGTCACAGATACGCAGTATTTT.

V is TRBV6-5 and J is TRBJ1-2; 9 bases are a match to TRBD1. The CDR3 spans 14 residues. V dropped 2 bases and J dropped 6; count of bases not matched to a gene: 4. Per germline, CDR1 MNHEY and CDR2 SVGAGI. CDR3 DNA sequence: TGTGCCAGCAGTTACGGGGGACAGGGAAATGGCTACACCTTC. Translated, it gives CASSYGGQGNGYTF.

The chain links TRBV6-5 to TRBJ2-7; the D gene is possibly TRBD2 (5 bases). This CDR3 comprises 15 residues. Germline-derived CDR1 and CDR2 are MNHEY and SVGAGI. V lost 10 bases, J lost 1 base, and 20 bases lay in between. CDR3 nucleotide sequence: TGTGCCACCACAAACCGGGGAAGGGATTCCTACGAGCAGTACTTC. Translating gives CATTNRGRDSYEQYF.

This chain links TRBV2 with TRBJ2-5; 8 bases agree with TRBD1. The CDR3 sequence is 13 residues long. Germline V lookup: CDR1 SNHLY, CDR2 FYNNEI. V shed 5 bases and J 7 bases; nucleotides not matched to a gene: 6. CDR3 in amino acids: CASSIQGVGTQYF. The DNA for the CDR3 is TGTGCCAGCAGTATACAGGGGGTCGGGACCCAGTACTTC.

V is TRBV7-2 and J is TRBJ1-1; D perhaps matches TRBD1 (6 bases). V was cut by 1 base and J by 4 bases, with 16 bases left in between. The CDR3 totals 16 residues. CDR1 is SGHTA and CDR2 is FQGNSA in the germline V gene. This chain's CDR3 is CASSLGRGRGITEAFF. In DNA, the CDR3 is TGTGCCAGCAGCTTAGGCCGGGGGCGGGGGATCACTGAAGCTTTCTTT.

The chain links TRBV27 to TRBJ2-7; no clear D gene. Trimming pared 5 bases from V and 3 bases from J, leaving 11 bases between. The CDR3 covers 13 residues. Germline V gene sequence: CDR1 MNHEY, CDR2 SMNVEV (reference sequence). The CDR3 sequence is CASSAGPDYEQYF. CDR3 bases: TGTGCCAGCAGTGCTGGTCCAGACTACGAGCAGTACTTC.

The V gene is TRBV4-1, the J gene TRBJ1-1, with D maybe TRBD1 (5 bases). CDR3 length: 14 amino acids. V was pared by 4 bases and J by 3 bases, with 12 bases between. Per the germline V gene, CDR1 is MGHRA and CDR2 is YSYEKL. The CDR3 bases are TGCGCCAGCAGCCCAAACAGGTACGACACTGAAGCTTTCTTT. Translated: CASSPNRYDTEAFF.

The rearrangement joins TRBV6-1 to TRBJ2-5; TRBD2 agrees at 16 bases. There are 18 residues in the CDR3. V shed 4 bases, J shed 5 bases, and the junction held 10 bases outside the gene matches. CDR1 is MNHNS, CDR2 SASEGT, per germline. CDR3 nucleotides: TGTGCCAGCAGTGTGACCGGGACTAGCGGGGGGGTGCGGGAGACCCAGTACTTC. It codes for CASSVTGTSGGVRETQYF.

The chain links TRBV3-1 (or the pseudogene TRBV3-2) to TRBJ2-1, with 7 bases fitting TRBD1. Germline V lookup: CDR1 LGHDT, CDR2 YNNKEL (reference sequence). V shed 3 bases and J 5 bases; nucleotides not matched to a gene: 13. This CDR3 contains 17 residues. This CDR3 reads CASSHPARTGDNNEQFF. The CDR3 DNA sequence: TGTGCCAGCAGCCATCCCGCCAGGACAGGAGATAACAATGAGCAGTTCTTC.